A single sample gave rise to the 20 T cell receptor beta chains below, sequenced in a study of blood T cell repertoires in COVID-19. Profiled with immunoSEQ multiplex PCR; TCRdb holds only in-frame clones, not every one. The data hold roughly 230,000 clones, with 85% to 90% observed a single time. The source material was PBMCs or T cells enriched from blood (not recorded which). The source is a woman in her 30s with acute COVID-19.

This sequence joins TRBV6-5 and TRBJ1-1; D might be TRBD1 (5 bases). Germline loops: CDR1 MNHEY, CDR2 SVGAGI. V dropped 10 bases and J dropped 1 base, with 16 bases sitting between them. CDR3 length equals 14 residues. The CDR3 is CATHPLGGNTEAFF. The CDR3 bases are TGTGCCACCCATCCCCTCGGGGGGAACACTGAAGCTTTCTTT.

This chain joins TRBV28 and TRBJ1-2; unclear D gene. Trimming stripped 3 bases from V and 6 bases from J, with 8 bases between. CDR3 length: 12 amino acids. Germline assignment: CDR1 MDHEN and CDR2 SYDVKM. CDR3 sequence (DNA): TGTGCCAGCAGTTTTCAACAGAATGGCTACACCTTC. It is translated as CASSFQQNGYTF.

The CDR3 reads CASSPGTRSTDTQYF. The CDR3 nucleotides are TGTGCCAGCAGTCCCGGGACACGTAGCACAGATACGCAGTATTTT. This sequence joins TRBV5-4 and TRBJ2-3, with a possible D match to TRBD1 (6 bases). The CDR3 is made up of 15 amino acids. The germline V gene encodes CDR1 SGHNT and CDR2 YYREEE (reference sequence). Trimming shortened V by 5 bases and J by 0 bases, and 13 bases separated the two germline ends.

CDR3 nucleotides: TGTGCCAGCAGGCCTACCGGGACTAGCATCTACGAGCAGTACTTC. This gives the protein CASRPTGTSIYEQYF. This sequence joins TRBV5-6 and TRBJ2-7; 9 nucleotides align to TRBD2. The CDR3 is made up of 15 amino acids. Losses at the gene ends were 5 bases for V and 3 bases for J; bases not matched to a gene: 9. Per the germline V gene, CDR1 is SGHDT and CDR2 is YYEEEE.

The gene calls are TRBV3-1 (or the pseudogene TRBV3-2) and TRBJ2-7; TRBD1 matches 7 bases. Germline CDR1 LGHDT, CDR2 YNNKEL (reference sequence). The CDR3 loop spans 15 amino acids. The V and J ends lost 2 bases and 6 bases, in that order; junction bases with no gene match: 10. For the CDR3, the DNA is TGTGCCAGCAGCCAAAATCGACAGGGTGGGGGCGAGCAGTACTTC. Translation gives CASSQNRQGGGEQYF.

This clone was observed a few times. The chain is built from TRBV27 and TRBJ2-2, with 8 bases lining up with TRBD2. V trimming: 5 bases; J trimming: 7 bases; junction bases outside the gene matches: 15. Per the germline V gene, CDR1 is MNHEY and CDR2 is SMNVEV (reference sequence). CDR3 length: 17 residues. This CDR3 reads CASSPISSGAFYGELFF. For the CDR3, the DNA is TGTGCCAGCAGTCCGATTAGTAGCGGGGCATTTTACGGGGAGCTGTTTTTT.

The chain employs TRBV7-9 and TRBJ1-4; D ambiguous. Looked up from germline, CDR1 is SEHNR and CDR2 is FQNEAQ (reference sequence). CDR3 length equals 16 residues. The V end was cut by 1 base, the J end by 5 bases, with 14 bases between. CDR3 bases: TGTGCCAGCAGCTTAGGTGAGGGCCAGAGGAATGAAAAACTGTTTTTT. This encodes CASSLGEGQRNEKLFF.

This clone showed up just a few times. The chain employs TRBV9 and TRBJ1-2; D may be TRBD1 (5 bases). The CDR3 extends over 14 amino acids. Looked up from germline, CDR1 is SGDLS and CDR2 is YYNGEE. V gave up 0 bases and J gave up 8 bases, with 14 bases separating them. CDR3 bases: TGTGCCAGCAGCGTAGTTGACAGAACAAGGGGCTACACCTTC. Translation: CASSVVDRTRGYTF.

The CDR3 loop reads CASSSRGRTSGGANTQYF. As DNA, the CDR3 is TGTGCCAGCAGCTCGAGGGGTAGGACTAGCGGGGGGGCAAATACGCAGTATTTT. This rearrangement joins TRBV3-1 (or the pseudogene TRBV3-2) to TRBJ2-3; 15 nucleotides align to TRBD2. V lost 5 bases, J lost 7 bases, and 13 bases stayed unmatched. The CDR3 is made up of 18 amino acids. Germline CDR1 and CDR2: LGHDT and YNNKEL (reference sequence).

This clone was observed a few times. CDR3: CASSKIGTQEYYGYTF. CDR3 DNA sequence: TGTGCCAGCAGCAAAATCGGGACTCAGGAGTACTATGGCTACACCTTC. This chain connects TRBV21-1 to TRBJ1-2. TRBV21-1 is recorded as a pseudogene. This CDR3 region has 16 residues.

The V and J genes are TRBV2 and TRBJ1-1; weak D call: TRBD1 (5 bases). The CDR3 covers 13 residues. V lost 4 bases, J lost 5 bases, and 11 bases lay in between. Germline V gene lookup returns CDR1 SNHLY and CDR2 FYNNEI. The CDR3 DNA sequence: TGTGCCAGCAGTGTGGAGGGACGGACTGAAGCTTTCTTT. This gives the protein CASSVEGRTEAFF.

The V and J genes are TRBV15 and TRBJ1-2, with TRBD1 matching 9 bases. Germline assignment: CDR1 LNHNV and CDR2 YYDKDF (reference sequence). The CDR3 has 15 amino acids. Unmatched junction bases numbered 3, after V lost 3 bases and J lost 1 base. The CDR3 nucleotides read TGTGCCACCAGCAGGGAGACAGGGGGTAACTATGGCTACACCTTC. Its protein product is CATSRETGGNYGYTF.

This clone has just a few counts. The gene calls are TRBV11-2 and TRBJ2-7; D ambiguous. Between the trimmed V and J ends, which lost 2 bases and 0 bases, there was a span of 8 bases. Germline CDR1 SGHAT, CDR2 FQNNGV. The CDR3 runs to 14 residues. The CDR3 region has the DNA TGTGCCAGCAGCTTATCACACGCCTCCTACGAGCAGTACTTC. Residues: CASSLSHASYEQYF. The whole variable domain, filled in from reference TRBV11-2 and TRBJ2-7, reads EAGVAQSPRYKIIEKRQSVAFWCNPISGHATLYWYQQILGQGPKLLIQFQNNGVVDDSQLPKDRFSAERLKGVDSTLKIQPAKLEDSAVYLCASSLSHASYEQYFGPGTRLTVT.

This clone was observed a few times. This chain's CDR3 is CASRTSGYEQYF. DNA for the CDR3: TGTGCCAGCAGGACTAGCGGGTACGAGCAGTACTTC. V gene TRBV2 combines with J gene TRBJ2-7; TRBD2 agrees at 10 bases. The junction had 0 bases not matched to a gene; V was cut back by 6 bases and J by 4 bases. In germline, CDR1 is SNHLY, CDR2 FYNNEI. The CDR3 runs 12 residues.

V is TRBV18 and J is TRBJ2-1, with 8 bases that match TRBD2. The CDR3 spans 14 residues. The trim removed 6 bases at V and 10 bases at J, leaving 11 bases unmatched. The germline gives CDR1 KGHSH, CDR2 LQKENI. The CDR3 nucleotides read TGTGCCAGCTCCTCGACTAGCGCTTACGGGGAGCAGTTCTTC. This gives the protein CASSSTSAYGEQFF. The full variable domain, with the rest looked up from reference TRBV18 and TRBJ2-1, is NAGVMQNPRHLVRRRGQEARLRCSPMKGHSHVYWYRQLPEEGLKFMVYLQKENIIDESGMPKERFSAEFPKEGPSILRIQQVVRGDSAAYFCASSSTSAYGEQFFGPGTRLTVL.

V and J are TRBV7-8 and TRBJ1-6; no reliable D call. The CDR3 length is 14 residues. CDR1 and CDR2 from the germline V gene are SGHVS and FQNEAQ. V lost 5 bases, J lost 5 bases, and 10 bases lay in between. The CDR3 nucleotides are TGTGCCAGCAGCACAGACGGGAATAATTCACCCCTCCACTTT. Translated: CASSTDGNNSPLHF.

CDR3 coding DNA: TGTGCCAGCAGCTTAGGGTGGACAGGGAGTGAAAAACTGTTTTTT. Translated, it gives CASSLGWTGSEKLFF. This chain uses TRBV7-9 with TRBJ1-4; 8 bases line up with TRBD1. The CDR3 is 15 amino acids. The germline gives CDR1 SEHNR, CDR2 FQNEAQ (reference sequence). V trimming: 1 base; J trimming: 7 bases; junction bases outside the gene matches: 5.

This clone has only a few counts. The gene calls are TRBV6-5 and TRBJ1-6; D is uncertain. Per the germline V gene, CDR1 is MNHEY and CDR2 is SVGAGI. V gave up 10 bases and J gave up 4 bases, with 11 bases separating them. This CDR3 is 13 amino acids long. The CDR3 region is CATLAQYNSPLHF. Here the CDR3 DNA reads TGTGCCACATTGGCCCAATATAATTCACCCCTCCACTTT.

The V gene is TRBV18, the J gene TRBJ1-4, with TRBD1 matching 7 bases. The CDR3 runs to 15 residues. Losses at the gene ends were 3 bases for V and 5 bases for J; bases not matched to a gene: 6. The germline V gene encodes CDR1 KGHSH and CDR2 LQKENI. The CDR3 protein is CASSPETGRNEKLFF. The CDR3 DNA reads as TGTGCCAGCTCACCGGAGACAGGGAGAAATGAAAAACTGTTTTTT. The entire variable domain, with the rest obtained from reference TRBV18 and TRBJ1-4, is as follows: NAGVMQNPRHLVRRRGQEARLRCSPMKGHSHVYWYRQLPEEGLKFMVYLQKENIIDESGMPKERFSAEFPKEGPSILRIQQVVRGDSAAYFCASSPETGRNEKLFFGSGTQLSVL.

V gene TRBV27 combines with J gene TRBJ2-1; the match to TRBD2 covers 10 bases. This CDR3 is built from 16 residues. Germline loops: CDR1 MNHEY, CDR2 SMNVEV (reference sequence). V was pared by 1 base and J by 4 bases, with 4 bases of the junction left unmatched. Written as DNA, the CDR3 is TGTGCCAGCAGTTTATACTCTAGCGGGGGTTACAATGAGCAGTTCTTC. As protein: CASSLYSSGGYNEQFF.